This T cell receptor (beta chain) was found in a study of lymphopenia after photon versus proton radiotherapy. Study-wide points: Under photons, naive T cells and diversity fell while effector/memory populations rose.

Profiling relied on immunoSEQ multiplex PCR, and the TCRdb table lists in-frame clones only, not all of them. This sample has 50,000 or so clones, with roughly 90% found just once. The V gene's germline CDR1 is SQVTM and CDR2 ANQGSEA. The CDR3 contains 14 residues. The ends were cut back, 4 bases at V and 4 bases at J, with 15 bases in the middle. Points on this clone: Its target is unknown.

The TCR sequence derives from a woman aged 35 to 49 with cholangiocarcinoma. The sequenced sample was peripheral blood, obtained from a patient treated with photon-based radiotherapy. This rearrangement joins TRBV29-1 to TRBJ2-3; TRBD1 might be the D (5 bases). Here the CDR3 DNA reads TGCAGCGTTGGAGGTCAGGGTATGGCAGATACGCAGTATTTT. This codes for CSVGGQGMADTQYF.